This entry lists 6 T cell receptor beta chains sequenced from one sample in a study of PD-L1 blockade in urothelial cancer. Time point in this sample: pretreatment peripheral blood. Some clones are missing from TCRdb's copy, which holds only in-frame ones; the method was immunoSEQ multiplex PCR. The sample consists of some 87,000 clones, about nine tenths of them appearing once. Specimen: PBMCs, collected around atezolizumab (anti-PD-L1) treatment. These receptors all stem from a man aged 55 to 69 with urothelial cancer.

The chain has TRBV6-5 and TRBJ2-3; 11 bases are shared with TRBD2. V dropped 6 bases and J dropped 8; count of bases not matched to a gene: 1. This CDR3 is 12 amino acids long. Germline V CDR1 and CDR2: MNHEY, SVGAGI. The CDR3 loop is CASSGTSGTQYF. The CDR3 nucleotides are TGTGCCAGCAGCGGGACTAGCGGTACGCAGTATTTT.

The CDR3 region has the DNA TGTGCCAGTACTCGGGGAAGCTCCTACAATGAGCAGTTCTTC. Protein product: CASTRGSSYNEQFF. The chain is built from TRBV19 and TRBJ2-1; TRBD2 might be the D (5 bases). Germline lookup yields CDR1 LNHDA and CDR2 SQIVND (reference sequence). Trimming took off 7 bases at V and 0 bases at J, with 10 bases between the two ends. The CDR3 sequence is 14 residues long.

This rearrangement joins TRBV6-5 to TRBJ2-3; TRBD2 matches at 7 bases. V shed 5 bases, J shed 2 bases, and the junction held 7 bases outside the gene matches. CDR3 length: 15 residues. Germline V gives CDR1 MNHEY, CDR2 SVGAGI. CDR3 loop: CASSNSRGTTDTQYF. CDR3 bases: TGTGCCAGCAGTAATTCGCGGGGGACCACAGATACGCAGTATTTT.

The rearrangement links TRBV7-8 to TRBJ1-5; 9 nucleotides line up with TRBD1. V lost 5 bases, J lost 3 bases, and 5 bases stayed unmatched. CDR3 length: 15 amino acids. CDR1 and CDR2 (germline): SGHVS, FQNEAQ. This CDR3 is CASSEQGAVNQPQHF. As DNA, the CDR3 is TGTGCCAGCAGCGAACAGGGGGCGGTCAATCAGCCCCAGCATTTT.

The CDR3 loop reads CASSLGHVETQYF. The CDR3 region has the DNA TGCGCCAGCAGCTTGGGGCATGTGGAGACCCAGTACTTC. The chain employs TRBV5-1 and TRBJ2-5; D is unclear. Trimming removed 0 bases at V and 5 bases at J, with 8 bases between. The CDR3 contains 13 residues. From germline, CDR1 is SGHRS and CDR2 YFSETQ.

Comments on this clone: Other DNA sequences in this specimen translate into the identical CDR3. V usage is TRBV6-1 and J usage is TRBJ1-2; D call uncertain. V was cut by 0 bases and J by 4 bases, with 9 bases left in between. This CDR3 comprises 14 residues. Per the germline V gene, CDR1 is MNHNS and CDR2 is SASEGT. CDR3 protein: CASSEAGGGYGYTF. CDR3 nucleotide sequence: TGTGCCAGCAGTGAAGCAGGCGGAGGCTATGGCTACACCTTC.